This T cell receptor (beta chain) was documented in a study of blood T cells in healthy people across ages. Study-wide points: Naive T cell percentage showed a strong correlation with TCR beta diversity.

As concerns this clonotype: Antigen: not known.

The use of a sample-barcoded 5' primer and a J-beta primer mix characterized a second PCR of roughly 7 to 11 cycles. TCRdb reanalysed the 5' RACE reads using MiXCR and keeps one entry per CDR3 protein. The sample lists hundreds of thousands of distinct CDR3 sequences; 53% were seen once. Germline V CDR1 and CDR2: SGHRS, YFSETQ. V lost 0 bases and J lost 0, with 7 bases in between. The CDR3 spans 14 residues. The V gene is TRBV5-1, the J gene TRBJ2-7; D not resolved. Sequencing used blood. This clonotype originated in an elderly man in good health. CDR3: CASSLERTSYEQYF. CDR3 sequence (DNA): TGCGCCAGCAGCTTGGAGCGAACCTCCTACGAGCAGTACTTC.